Listed here are 9 T cell receptor beta chains from one sample, sequenced in a study of blood T cell repertoires in COVID-19. The protocol was immunoSEQ multiplex PCR, while the TCRdb copy is restricted to in-frame clones and leaves out a portion. This sample yields 270,000 or so clones, of which 81% are seen a single time; roughly 2.9% belongs to the top ten. The specimen sequenced was peripheral blood. These receptors all come from a woman aged 60-70 years with active or convalescent COVID-19.

The chain uses TRBV11-1 and TRBJ1-1, with 8 bases lining up with TRBD1. The ends lost 1 base at V and 6 bases at J; junction bases unmatched: 7. The germline V gene encodes CDR1 SGHAT and CDR2 FQDESV (reference sequence). The CDR3 covers 15 residues. CDR3 in amino acids: CASSLERTGISEAFF. CDR3 bases: TGTGCCAGCAGCTTAGAGAGGACAGGGATCTCTGAAGCTTTCTTT. The complete variable domain, with remaining parts taken from reference TRBV11-1 and TRBJ1-1, reads EAEVAQSPRYKITEKSQAVAFWCDPISGHATLYWYRQILGQGPELLVQFQDESVVDDSQLPKDRFSAERLKGVDSTLKIQPAELGDSAMYLCASSLERTGISEAFFGQGTRLTVV.

This chain links TRBV12-5 with TRBJ1-1; 8 bases map to TRBD1. The CDR3 is made up of 19 amino acids. The trim removed 2 bases at V and 0 bases at J, leaving 14 bases unmatched. Germline CDR1 is LGHNT and CDR2 is FRNRAP. The CDR3 reads CASGLNLVPATGVNTEAFF. In nucleotides, the CDR3 is TGTGCTAGTGGTTTGAATTTGGTACCGGCGACAGGGGTGAACACTGAAGCTTTCTTT.

The chain carries TRBV2 and TRBJ2-1; possible D gene TRBD2, 5 bases. Trimming cost V 9 bases and J 10 bases, with 10 bases left between them. The V gene's germline CDR1 is SNHLY and CDR2 FYNNEI. The CDR3 loop spans 10 amino acids. The CDR3: CASRGLEQFF. The CDR3 DNA reads as TGTGCCAGTCGAGGGCTAGAGCAGTTCTTC.

This clone was detected a few times. The rearrangement links TRBV12-5 to TRBJ1-5; TRBD1 agrees at 7 bases. This CDR3 is 18 amino acids long. Germline V CDR1 and CDR2: LGHNT, FRNRAP. J lost 7 bases, V lost 0 bases, and 15 bases had no gene match. The CDR3 sequence is CASGLVIGHDRAQQPQHF. In nucleotides, the CDR3 is TGTGCTAGTGGTTTGGTAATCGGACACGACAGGGCACAACAGCCCCAGCATTTT.

The chain joins TRBV19 to TRBJ1-5; D may be TRBD1 (5 bases). Trimming removed 5 bases from V and 1 base from J, with 15 bases in between. The V gene's germline CDR1 is LNHDA and CDR2 SQIVND (reference sequence). The CDR3 runs 16 residues. CDR3: CASSAHRGDSNQPQHF. In DNA form, the CDR3 reads TGTGCCAGTAGTGCCCACCGGGGGGACAGCAATCAGCCCCAGCATTTT.

The chain has TRBV10-3 and TRBJ2-7; perhaps TRBD1 as D (6 bases). The CDR3 has 13 residues. V lost 6 bases, J lost 4 bases, and 13 bases lay in between. Germline V lookup: CDR1 ENHRY, CDR2 SYGVKD. This chain's CDR3 is CAIRDSRNYEQYF. CDR3 coding DNA: TGTGCCATCAGGGACAGTAGGAATTACGAGCAGTACTTC.

This rearrangement joins TRBV6-5 to TRBJ2-3, with 11 bases that match TRBD2. The CDR3 length is 16 residues. The J segment lost 3 bases and the V segment lost 3 bases, leaving 5 bases of the junction unmatched. Looked up from germline, CDR1 is MNHEY and CDR2 is SVGAGI. CDR3 in amino acids: CASSYYRTSGTDTQYF. Written as DNA, the CDR3 is TGTGCCAGCAGTTATTATCGGACTAGCGGGACAGATACGCAGTATTTT.

This clone has only a few counts. The chain carries TRBV19 and TRBJ1-5; D is unclear. The germline gives CDR1 LNHDA, CDR2 SQIVND (reference sequence). This CDR3 spans 12 amino acids. Trimming stripped 7 bases from V and 7 bases from J, with 11 bases between. CDR3 in amino acids: CASTYPTQPQHF. DNA for the CDR3: TGTGCCAGTACCTACCCAACCCAGCCCCAGCATTTT.

The chain carries TRBV20-1 and TRBJ2-5; no clear D gene. The CDR3 contains 16 residues. V dropped 3 bases and J dropped 0 bases, with 17 bases sitting between them. Germline values: CDR1 DFQATT, CDR2 SNEGSKA (reference sequence). The CDR3 sequence: CSASSPQKRYQETQYF. Here the CDR3 DNA reads TGCAGTGCTAGTTCACCCCAAAAGAGGTACCAAGAGACCCAGTACTTC.